The T cell receptor (beta chain) under discussion was sequenced for a study of tumor-infiltrating lymphocytes in localized non-small cell lung cancer. Relative to its sample, this clone is medium-sized. Its antigen is not identified. Only in-frame clones appear in the TCRdb table, and some are missing; sequencing was by immunoSEQ multiplex PCR. The sample records 9,300 or so clones, 60% to 80% being singletons. Whole-study results and caveats: Available tissue quantity limited TCR sequencing to a patient subset. TCRbeta sequencing showed higher T cell infiltration in tumors than uninvolved lung. No link was found between tumor T-cell fraction and recurrence-free survival. T-cell fraction did not differ between immunotypes IM1 and IM2.

Input material: lung tumor tissue. The TCR sequence derives from a human donor with non-small cell lung cancer.

The CDR3 protein is CASSLVPGGGYTF. The CDR3 coding sequence is TGTGCCAGCAGCTTGGTGCCAGGCGGGGGCTACACCTTC. The chain couples TRBV5-4 to TRBJ1-2; D is undetermined. This CDR3 is built from 13 residues. The V gene lost 0 bases and the J gene lost 8 bases, with 11 bases spanning the gap. The V gene's germline CDR1 is SGHNT and CDR2 YYREEE (reference sequence).